The present T cell receptor beta chain was sequenced within a study of patients and donors after allogeneic stem cell transplantation. TCRdb called the RT-PCR reads again in MiXCR, with one record for every CDR3 protein. Among 200,000 to 250,000 distinct CDR3 sequences listed, more than 35% were seen once. After removal of 10 bases from V and 4 bases from J, the junction contained 9 bases not matched to a gene. CDR3 length: 15 amino acids. This clonotype has at least ten counts. The clonotype originates from a human donor who was either an allogeneic HSCT recipient or a stem cell or donor lymphocyte infusion donor (not recorded which). It is not recorded whose cells these are; they may come from a transplant donor. The specimen was blood, either unsorted or a sorted T cell fraction (not recorded which). The V gene is TRBV12-3 or TRBV12-4, the J gene TRBJ2-2, with 10 bases aligning to TRBD1. CDR3 sequence reads: CATSTGGSGTGELFF. The CDR3 coding sequence is TGTGCCACTTCGACAGGGGGCTCGGGCACCGGGGAGCTGTTTTTT.